The 18 T cell receptor beta chains reported below all come from one sample, sequenced in a study of T cells in Graves' hyperthyroidism and ophthalmopathy (dated by TCRdb to about 2019). Libraries were built with multiplex PCR. This sample was sequenced with an Illumina HiSeq 2000. TCR beta CDR3 regions were amplified from RNA transcripts. For the first round of RT-PCR on the TCR CDR3, the HTBI primer set was used together with the Qiagen OneStep RT-PCR kit. TCRdb ran its own pipeline on the public reads, namely fastp trimming at Q25 and MiXCR clone calling, and kept in-frame beta chains. Here each entry gathers all rows of one CDR3 protein and keeps the most common genes and DNA. The sample table contains 250,000 or so distinct CDR3 sequences; only one count was recorded for about a sixth of them. The top ten hold 28% of the sample. Specimen: blood. The receptors stem from a woman between 18 and 29 years old with Graves' ophthalmopathy.

This clonotype has a count of ten or more. The V call is TRBV3-1, the J call TRBJ2-5; weak D call: TRBD1 (6 bases). The CDR3 spans 14 residues. Germline CDR1 reads LGHDT; CDR2 reads YNNKEL (reference sequence). V lost 2 bases and J 5 bases, leaving 12 bases between the germline ends. The CDR3 loop reads CASSQRTDSETQYF. The DNA for the CDR3 is TGTGCCAGCAGCCAACGTACGGACAGCGAGACCCAGTACTTC.

This clonotype was observed many times. J is TRBJ1-5 and V is TRBV3-1; no definite D call. The CDR3 extends over 16 amino acids. Germline V gives CDR1 LGHDT, CDR2 YNNKEL (reference sequence). The V and J ends lost 0 bases and 0 bases respectively, with 9 bases between them. CDR3 nucleotide sequence: TGTGCCAGCAGCCAAGACACAGAATATAGCAATCAGCCCCAGCATTTT. Protein product: CASSQDTEYSNQPQHF.

In its sample, this clonotype was seen many times. A much larger clone lies a single base off, so this may be a read error. The chain employs TRBV7-3 and TRBJ2-2; D ambiguous. The CDR3 covers 13 residues. V shed 8 bases and J shed 5 bases, with 12 bases lying between them. Germline V CDR1 and CDR2: SGHTA, FQGTGA. This chain's CDR3 is CASGSTSTGELFF. In DNA form, the CDR3 reads TGTGCCAGCGGCTCGACATCAACCGGGGAGCTGTTTTTT.

This clonotype was picked up many times. The chain is built from TRBV28 and TRBJ2-5; 8 bases line up with TRBD2. The CDR3 is 16 amino acids. From germline, CDR1 is MDHEN and CDR2 SYDVKM. The J segment lost 5 bases and the V segment lost 6 bases, leaving 14 bases of the junction unmatched. CDR3 DNA sequence: TGTGCCAGCAGGTCGAGCGGGAGCCTCAGGGTGGAGACCCAGTACTTC. Amino acids: CASRSSGSLRVETQYF.

Ten or more counts support this clonotype. This rearrangement joins TRBV15 to TRBJ2-1, with 13 bases that match TRBD2. CDR1 LNHNV and CDR2 YYDKDF come from the germline V gene (reference sequence). CDR3 length equals 15 residues. The V segment lost 3 bases and the J segment 7 bases; nucleotides outside the gene matches: 3. CDR3 sequence: CATSSGLAGVNEQFF. As DNA, the CDR3 is TGTGCCACCAGCAGCGGACTAGCGGGAGTGAATGAGCAGTTCTTC. The full variable domain, with the rest looked up from reference TRBV15 and TRBJ2-1, is DAMVIQNPRYQVTQFGKPVTLSCSQTLNHNVMYWYQQKSSQAPKLLFHYYDKDFNNEADTPDNFQSRRPNTSFCFLDIRSPGLGDTAMYLCATSSGLAGVNEQFFGPGTRLTVL.

By proportion, this clonotype is medium-sized. J is TRBJ2-1 and V is TRBV11-2; 12 nucleotides agree with TRBD2. CDR3 size: 14 residues. The V and J ends lost 5 bases and 9 bases, in that order; junction bases with no gene match: 5. Looked up from germline, CDR1 is SGHAT and CDR2 is FQNNGV. The CDR3 loop reads CASSPGTSGREQFF. The CDR3 region has the DNA TGTGCCAGCAGCCCTGGGACTAGCGGGCGTGAGCAGTTCTTC.

To note about this clonotype: This may arise from a read error, as a much more abundant clone is one base away. The conserved closing phenylalanine or tryptophan is absent in this CDR3, likely reflecting a read error. The chain carries TRBV7-2 and TRBJ2-6; unclear D gene. Germline lookup yields CDR1 SGHTA and CDR2 FQGNSA. The CDR3 runs to 15 residues. V gave up 2 bases and J gave up 0 bases, with 5 bases separating them. The CDR3 loop is CASSLSDSGANVLTL. CDR3 DNA: TGTGCCAGCAGCTTATCAGACTCTGGGGCCAACGTCCTGACTCTC.

This clonotype was found many times. The chain has TRBV11-3 and TRBJ2-1, with D unresolved. V lost 1 base, J lost 8 bases, and 15 bases lay in between. The CDR3 spans 15 residues. The V gene's germline CDR1 is SGHNT and CDR2 YENEEA. Here the CDR3 DNA reads TGTGCCAGCAGCTTAGTCCCCGGACCTGGGGATGAGCAGTTCTTC. Its translation is CASSLVPGPGDEQFF.

This clonotype was seen repeatedly, ten times or more. V and J are TRBV14 and TRBJ2-5; D is unresolved. Germline assignment: CDR1 SGHDN and CDR2 FVKESK. This CDR3 comprises 16 residues. Trimming took 0 bases from V and 2 from J, leaving 13 bases between them. For the CDR3, the DNA is TGTGCCAGCAGCCAAGATCGAAGAAGACCACAAGAGACCCAGTACTTC. Translated: CASSQDRRRPQETQYF.

This clonotype was seen many times. V usage is TRBV7-9 and J usage is TRBJ2-6; the match to TRBD1 covers 10 bases. The CDR3 contains 17 residues. The germline V gene encodes CDR1 SEHNR and CDR2 FQNEAQ (reference sequence). Trimming took 6 bases from V and 4 from J; bases not matched to a gene: 9. The CDR3 nucleotides read TGTGCCAGCAGACCGGGACAGGGGCGTTTGGGGGCCAACGTCCTGACTTTC. Protein: CASRPGQGRLGANVLTF. Together with reference TRBV7-9 and TRBJ2-6, the CDR3 gives the full variable domain: DTGVSQNPRHKITKRGQNVTFRCDPISEHNRLYWYRQTLGQGPEFLTYFQNEAQLEKSRLLSDRFSAERPKGSFSTLEIQRTEQGDSAMYLCASRPGQGRLGANVLTFGAGSRLTVL.

This clonotype was seen many times. The chain couples TRBV18 to TRBJ2-2, with D possibly being TRBD1 or TRBD2 (5 bases each). The CDR3 loop spans 14 amino acids. The V gene's germline CDR1 is KGHSH and CDR2 LQKENI. V lost 2 bases, J lost 2 bases, and 6 bases lay in between. The CDR3 is CASSPGTNTGELFF. As DNA, the CDR3 is TGTGCCAGCTCACCAGGGACCAACACCGGGGAGCTGTTTTTT. The complete variable domain, with remaining parts taken from reference TRBV18 and TRBJ2-2, reads NAGVMQNPRHLVRRRGQEARLRCSPMKGHSHVYWYRQLPEEGLKFMVYLQKENIIDESGMPKERFSAEFPKEGPSILRIQQVVRGDSAAYFCASSPGTNTGELFFGEGSRLTVL.

The CDR3 bases are TGCAGCGTCTGTTTGATCGGGACTAGCGGGATCTCTTACGAGCAGTACTTC. Protein: CSVCLIGTSGISYEQYF. The chain combines TRBV29-1 with TRBJ2-7, with 13 bases lining up with TRBD2. The CDR3 length is 17 residues. The J segment lost 4 bases and the V segment lost 6 bases, leaving 15 bases of the junction unmatched. The germline V gene has CDR1 SQVTM and CDR2 ANQGSEA.

This rearrangement joins TRBV12-3 or TRBV12-4 to TRBJ2-5, with 8 bases matching TRBD1. CDR3 length: 12 residues. V trimming: 4 bases; J trimming: 9 bases; junction bases outside the gene matches: 4. The DNA for the CDR3 is TGTGCCAGCAGTTCGACAGGGGAGGCCCAGTACTTC. Amino acids: CASSSTGEAQYF.

This clonotype was observed many times. J is TRBJ2-7 and V is TRBV20-1; perhaps D is TRBD1 or TRBD2 (5 bases each). This CDR3 has 14 amino acids. Trimming took off 3 bases at V and 0 bases at J, with 12 bases between the two ends. CDR1 and CDR2 from the germline V gene are DFQATT and SNEGSKA (reference sequence). In DNA form, the CDR3 reads TGCAGTGCTAGGTTCAGGGAGAGCTCCTACGAGCAGTACTTC. It encodes CSARFRESSYEQYF.

V gene TRBV9 combines with J gene TRBJ2-6; 8 bases fit TRBD2. After removal of 4 bases from V and 0 bases from J, the junction contained 9 bases not matched to a gene. The CDR3 covers 18 residues. Germline V gene data show CDR1 as SGDLS and CDR2 as YYNGEE. The CDR3: CASSYTSGKDSGANVLTF. The CDR3 coding sequence is TGTGCCAGCAGCTATACTAGCGGAAAAGACTCTGGGGCCAACGTCCTGACTTTC.

The chain uses TRBV9 and TRBJ1-1, with 9 bases aligning to TRBD1. The CDR3 is 16 residues long. V shed 4 bases and J 0 bases; nucleotides not matched to a gene: 7. The germline gives CDR1 SGDLS, CDR2 YYNGEE. The CDR3 DNA reads TGTGCCAGCAGCCCGACAGGGGGAAAATTGAACACTGAAGCTTTCTTT. It specifies CASSPTGGKLNTEAFF. Supplemented by reference TRBV9 and TRBJ1-1, the full variable domain reads DSGVTQTPKHLITATGQRVTLRCSPRSGDLSVYWYQQSLDQGLQFLIQYYNGEERAKGNILERFSAQQFPDLHSELNLSSLELGDSALYFCASSPTGGKLNTEAFFGQGTRLTVV.

J is TRBJ2-1 and V is TRBV24-1; 12 bases map to TRBD2. V was clipped by 0 bases and J by 7 bases; unmatched bases: 0. The germline V gene has CDR1 KGHDR and CDR2 SFDVKD. The CDR3 length is 15 residues. The CDR3 nucleotides read TGTGCCACCAGTGATTTGGGACTAGCGGGAAATGAGCAGTTCTTC. This gives the protein CATSDLGLAGNEQFF.

This clonotype was recorded many times. J is TRBJ2-7 and V is TRBV5-1, with 7 nucleotides matching TRBD1. J lost 2 bases, V lost 5 bases, and 7 bases had no gene match. CDR1 SGHRS and CDR2 YFSETQ come from the germline V gene. There are 14 residues in the CDR3. CDR3 loop: CASSSDRVAYEQYF. The CDR3 DNA sequence: TGCGCCAGCAGTTCAGACAGGGTTGCCTACGAGCAGTACTTC.